This entry lists 13 T cell receptor beta chains sequenced from one sample in a study of CD8 T cells in Susac syndrome. Random hexamers primed reverse transcription of about 0.45 to 1 ug RNA. Via MiXCR, TCRdb re-called the immunoSEQ multiplex PCR reads, giving one row per CDR3 protein. The sample lists around 85,000 distinct CDR3 sequences; just under 95% were seen once. Sequenced: CD8+ T cells from PBMCs. These TCRs come from a human donor with Susac syndrome.

CDR3 amino acids: CSVGLDTGELFF. Here the CDR3 DNA reads TGCAGCGTTGGATTAGACACCGGGGAGCTGTTTTTT. The rearrangement links TRBV29-1 to TRBJ2-2; no clear D gene. Between the trimmed V and J ends, which lost 4 bases and 3 bases, there was a span of 6 bases. CDR1 is SQVTM, CDR2 ANQGSEA, per germline. The CDR3 runs 12 residues.

The chain is built from TRBV15 and TRBJ1-5, with D uncertain. CDR3 size: 14 residues. V was trimmed by 3 bases and J by 2 bases, leaving 8 bases between them. Germline V gene lookup returns CDR1 LNHNV and CDR2 YYDKDF (reference sequence). The CDR3 protein is CATSRVIGNQPQHF. The CDR3 region has the DNA TGTGCCACCAGCAGGGTCATCGGCAATCAGCCCCAGCATTTT.

The chain uses TRBV7-9 and TRBJ1-2; D gene uncertain. Looked up from germline, CDR1 is SEHNR and CDR2 is FQNEAQ (reference sequence). Trimming removed 2 bases from V and 8 bases from J, with 21 bases in between. The CDR3 is 16 amino acids. The CDR3 DNA sequence: TGTGCCAGCAGCTTAACGTCGACGGCTATCCCCATGGGCTACACCTTC. It yields the protein CASSLTSTAIPMGYTF.

V usage is TRBV6-5 and J usage is TRBJ2-7; no clear D gene. The V and J ends lost 0 bases and 4 bases respectively, with 7 bases between them. The germline V gene has CDR1 MNHEY and CDR2 SVGAGI. The length of the CDR3 is 13 residues. Here the CDR3 DNA reads TGTGCCAGCAGTTACTCCGGACCTTACGAGCAGTACTTC. Translation gives CASSYSGPYEQYF.

The chain uses TRBV9 and TRBJ2-7; D is ambiguous. V gave up 4 bases and J gave up 3 bases, with 17 bases separating them. The CDR3 totals 15 residues. Per the germline V gene, CDR1 is SGDLS and CDR2 is YYNGEE. DNA for the CDR3: TGTGCCAGCAGCCCCCCCGGGTCTAGTTTCTACGAGCAGTACTTC. This sequence encodes CASSPPGSSFYEQYF.

The chain joins TRBV6-5 to TRBJ1-2; tentatively, D is TRBD1 (6 bases). The V end lost 8 bases, the J end lost 2 bases, and 9 bases lay between the germline ends. Germline V lookup: CDR1 MNHEY, CDR2 SVGAGI. The CDR3 extends over 12 amino acids. The CDR3 region has the DNA TGTGCCAGCCTAGGGGGAAACTATGGCTACACCTTC. It is translated as CASLGGNYGYTF.

CDR3 region: CSVESGGVYTF. The CDR3 DNA follows: TGCAGCGTTGAATCTGGAGGTGTCTACACCTTC. The V and J genes are TRBV29-1 and TRBJ1-2; no clear D gene. Germline lookup yields CDR1 SQVTM and CDR2 ANQGSEA. The CDR3 contains 11 residues. Trimming stripped 2 bases from V and 10 bases from J, with 11 bases between.

V gene TRBV7-9 combines with J gene TRBJ2-7; 7 bases align to TRBD1. Germline lookup yields CDR1 SEHNR and CDR2 FQNEAQ (reference sequence). Losses at the gene ends were 6 bases for V and 3 bases for J; bases not matched to a gene: 11. The CDR3 has 15 amino acids. The CDR3 spells CASRGETGSGYEQYF. In nucleotides, the CDR3 is TGTGCCAGCAGGGGGGAGACAGGGTCCGGCTACGAGCAGTACTTC.

This clonotype was observed a single time. The genes are TRBV2 and TRBJ2-1, with 7 bases fitting TRBD2. Germline loops: CDR1 SNHLY, CDR2 FYNNEI. The CDR3 totals 14 residues. Germline trimming cut 6 bases from V and 0 bases from J; bases unmatched to any gene: 2. The CDR3 DNA reads TGTGCCAGCAGGAGACTAGCCTCCTACAATGAGCAGTTCTTC. Protein: CASRRLASYNEQFF.

The chain has TRBV5-6 and TRBJ1-1; maybe TRBD1 (6 bases). This CDR3 spans 14 amino acids. V was cut by 5 bases and J by 6 bases, with 17 bases left in between. The V gene's germline CDR1 is SGHDT and CDR2 YYEEEE. The CDR3 region is CASSSTLTGPEAFF. The CDR3 DNA reads as TGTGCCAGCAGTTCTACCCTGACAGGCCCTGAAGCTTTCTTT.

V and J are TRBV29-1 and TRBJ2-3; 10 bases align to TRBD2. This CDR3 is built from 16 residues. CDR1 and CDR2 (germline): SQVTM, ANQGSEA. Trimming took 1 base from V and 2 from J; bases not matched to a gene: 6. In DNA, the CDR3 is TGCAGCGTTGAAGGGGTAGCGGGAGGCTCCACAGATACGCAGTATTTT. Its protein is CSVEGVAGGSTDTQYF.

The chain is built from TRBV12-5 and TRBJ2-7; D may be TRBD2 (5 bases). This CDR3 region has 13 residues. Germline loops: CDR1 LGHNT, CDR2 FRNRAP. V gave up 6 bases and J gave up 3 bases, with 12 bases separating them. CDR3 DNA sequence: TGTGCTAGTGGCCCTGACGGGATCTACGAGCAGTACTTC. Protein: CASGPDGIYEQYF.

V gene TRBV29-1 combines with J gene TRBJ2-2, with 14 bases aligning to TRBD2. CDR3 length equals 16 residues. With 7 bases clipped from V and 7 bases from J, the junction kept 11 bases outside the gene matches. Per germline, CDR1 SQVTM and CDR2 ANQGSEA. CDR3: CSASGTSGRRDGELFF. In DNA, the CDR3 is TGCAGCGCCTCCGGGACTAGCGGGAGAAGGGACGGGGAGCTGTTTTTT.